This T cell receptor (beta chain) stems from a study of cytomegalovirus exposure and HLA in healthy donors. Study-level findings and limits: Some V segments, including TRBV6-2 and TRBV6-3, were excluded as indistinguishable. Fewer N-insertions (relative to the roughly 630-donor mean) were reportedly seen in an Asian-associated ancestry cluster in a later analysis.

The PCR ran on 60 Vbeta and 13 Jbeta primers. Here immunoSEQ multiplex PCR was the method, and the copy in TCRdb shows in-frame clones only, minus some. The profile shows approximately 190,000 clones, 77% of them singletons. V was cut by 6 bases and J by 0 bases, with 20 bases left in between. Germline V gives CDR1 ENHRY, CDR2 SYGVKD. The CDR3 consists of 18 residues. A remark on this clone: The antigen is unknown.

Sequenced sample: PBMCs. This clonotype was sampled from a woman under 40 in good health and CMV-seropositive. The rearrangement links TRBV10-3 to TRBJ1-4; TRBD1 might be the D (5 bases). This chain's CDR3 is CAISLGGQGGPTNEKLFF. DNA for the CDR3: TGTGCCATCAGCCTCGGGGGTCAGGGAGGCCCAACTAATGAAAAACTGTTTTTT.